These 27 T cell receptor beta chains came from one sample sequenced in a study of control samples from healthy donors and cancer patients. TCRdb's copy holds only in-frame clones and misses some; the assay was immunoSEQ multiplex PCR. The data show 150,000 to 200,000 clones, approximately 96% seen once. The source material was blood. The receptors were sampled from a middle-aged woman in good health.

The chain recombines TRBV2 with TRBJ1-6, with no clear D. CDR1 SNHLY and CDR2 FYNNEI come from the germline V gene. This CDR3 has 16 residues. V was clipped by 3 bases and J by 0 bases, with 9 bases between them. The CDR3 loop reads CASSDGQNSYNSPLHF. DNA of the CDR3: TGTGCCAGCAGTGATGGCCAGAACTCCTATAATTCACCCCTCCACTTT.

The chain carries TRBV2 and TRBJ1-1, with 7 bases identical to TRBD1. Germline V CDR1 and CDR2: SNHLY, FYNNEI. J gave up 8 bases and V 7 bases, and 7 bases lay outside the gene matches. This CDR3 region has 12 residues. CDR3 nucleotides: TGTGCCAGCAAGGAGCTGGGACAGGAAGCTTTCTTT. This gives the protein CASKELGQEAFF.

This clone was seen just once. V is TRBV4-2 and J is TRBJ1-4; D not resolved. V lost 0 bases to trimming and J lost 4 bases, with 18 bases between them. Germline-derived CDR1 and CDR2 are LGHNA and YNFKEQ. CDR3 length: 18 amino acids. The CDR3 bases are TGTGCCAGCAGCCAAGAATGGACCACAGTTCATCTTAATGAAAAACTGTTTTTT. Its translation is CASSQEWTTVHLNEKLFF.

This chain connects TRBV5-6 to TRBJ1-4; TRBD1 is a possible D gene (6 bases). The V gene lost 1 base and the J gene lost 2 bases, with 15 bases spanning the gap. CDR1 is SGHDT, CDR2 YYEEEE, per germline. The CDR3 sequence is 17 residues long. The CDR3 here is CASSLSGRGITNEKLFF. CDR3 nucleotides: TGTGCCAGCAGCTTGAGCGGCAGGGGAATCACTAATGAAAAACTGTTTTTT.

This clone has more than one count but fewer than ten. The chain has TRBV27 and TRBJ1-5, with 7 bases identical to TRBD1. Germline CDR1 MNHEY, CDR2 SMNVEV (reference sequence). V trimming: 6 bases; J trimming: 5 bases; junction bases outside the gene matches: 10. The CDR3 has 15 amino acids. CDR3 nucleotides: TGTGCCAGCAGCAGAGCACAGGGGTTCGATCAGCCCCAGCATTTT. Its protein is CASSRAQGFDQPQHF.

In DNA, the CDR3 is TGTGCCAGCAGCCAGGGGATCGGTCGTCTTAATGAAAAACTGTTTTTT. As protein: CASSQGIGRLNEKLFF. This rearrangement joins TRBV14 to TRBJ1-4; D gene ambiguous. Deletions cut 3 bases from V and 4 bases from J, with 15 bases between. Germline CDR1 is SGHDN and CDR2 is FVKESK. The CDR3 covers 16 residues.

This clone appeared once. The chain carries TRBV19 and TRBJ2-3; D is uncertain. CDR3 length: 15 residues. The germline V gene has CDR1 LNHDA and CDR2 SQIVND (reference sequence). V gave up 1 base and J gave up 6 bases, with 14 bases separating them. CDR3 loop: CASSIGHLHSDTQYF. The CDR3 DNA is TGTGCCAGTAGTATAGGGCACCTGCATTCGGATACGCAGTATTTT.

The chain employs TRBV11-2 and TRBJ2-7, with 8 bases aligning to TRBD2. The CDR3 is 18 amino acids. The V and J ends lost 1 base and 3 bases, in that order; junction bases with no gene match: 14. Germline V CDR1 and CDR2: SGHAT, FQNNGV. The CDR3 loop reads CASSLGAFSREGRYEQYF. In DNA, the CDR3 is TGTGCCAGCAGCTTAGGCGCCTTTTCCCGGGAGGGCCGCTACGAGCAGTACTTC.

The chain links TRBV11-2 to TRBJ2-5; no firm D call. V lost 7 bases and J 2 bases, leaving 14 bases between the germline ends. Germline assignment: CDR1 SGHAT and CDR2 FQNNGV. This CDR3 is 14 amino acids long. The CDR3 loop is CASTRRTVQETQYF. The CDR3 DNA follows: TGTGCCAGCACCAGACGCACGGTGCAAGAGACCCAGTACTTC.

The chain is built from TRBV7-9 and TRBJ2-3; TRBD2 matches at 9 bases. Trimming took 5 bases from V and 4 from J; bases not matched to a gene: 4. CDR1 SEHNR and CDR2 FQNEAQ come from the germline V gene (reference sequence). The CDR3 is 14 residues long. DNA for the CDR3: TGTGCCAGCAGCCCCCGGACTAGCGCAGATACGCAGTATTTT. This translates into CASSPRTSADTQYF.

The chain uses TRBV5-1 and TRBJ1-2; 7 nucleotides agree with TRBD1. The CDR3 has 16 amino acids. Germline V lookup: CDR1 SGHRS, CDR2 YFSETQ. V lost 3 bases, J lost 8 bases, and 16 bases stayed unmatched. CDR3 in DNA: TGCGCCAGCAGCTCCCTTTTCCAGGGGGTTGGGGAGGGCTACACCTTC. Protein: CASSSLFQGVGEGYTF.

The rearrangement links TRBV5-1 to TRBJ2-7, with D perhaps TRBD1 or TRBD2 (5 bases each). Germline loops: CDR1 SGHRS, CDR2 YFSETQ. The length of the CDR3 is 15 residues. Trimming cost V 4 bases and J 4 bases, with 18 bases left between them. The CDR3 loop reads CASSHGYGGGYEQYF. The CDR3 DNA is TGCGCCAGCAGCCACGGATATGGGGGTGGGTACGAGCAGTACTTC.

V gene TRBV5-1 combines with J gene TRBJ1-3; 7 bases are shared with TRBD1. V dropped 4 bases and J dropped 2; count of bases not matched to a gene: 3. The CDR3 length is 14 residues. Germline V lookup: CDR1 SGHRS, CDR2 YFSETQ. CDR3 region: CASSEGTAGNTIYF. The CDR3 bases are TGCGCCAGCAGCGAAGGGACAGCTGGAAACACCATATATTTT.

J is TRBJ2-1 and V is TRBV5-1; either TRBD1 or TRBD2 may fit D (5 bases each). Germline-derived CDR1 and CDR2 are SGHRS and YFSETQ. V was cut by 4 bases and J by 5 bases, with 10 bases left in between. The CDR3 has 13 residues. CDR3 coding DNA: TGCGCCAGCAGCCTGGGGCGGGACAATGAGCAGTTCTTC. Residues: CASSLGRDNEQFF.

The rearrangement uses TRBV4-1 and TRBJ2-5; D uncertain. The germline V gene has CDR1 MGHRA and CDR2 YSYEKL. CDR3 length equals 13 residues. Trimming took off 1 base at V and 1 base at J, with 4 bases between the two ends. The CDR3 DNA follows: TGCGCCAGCAGCCAAGGAGGCCAAGAGACCCAGTACTTC. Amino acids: CASSQGGQETQYF.

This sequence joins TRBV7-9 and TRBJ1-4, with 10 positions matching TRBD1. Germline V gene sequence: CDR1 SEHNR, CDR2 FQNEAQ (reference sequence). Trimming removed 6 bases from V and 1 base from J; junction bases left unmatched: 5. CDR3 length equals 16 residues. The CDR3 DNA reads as TGTGCCAGCAGAATGGGACAGGGGATAACTAATGAAAAACTGTTTTTT. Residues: CASRMGQGITNEKLFF.

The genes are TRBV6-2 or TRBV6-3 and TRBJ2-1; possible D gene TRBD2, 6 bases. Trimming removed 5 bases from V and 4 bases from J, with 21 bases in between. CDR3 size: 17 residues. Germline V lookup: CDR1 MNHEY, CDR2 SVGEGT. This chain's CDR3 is CASSPHGRTGFYNEQFF. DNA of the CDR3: TGTGCCAGCAGTCCGCATGGGAGGACTGGATTTTACAATGAGCAGTTCTTC.

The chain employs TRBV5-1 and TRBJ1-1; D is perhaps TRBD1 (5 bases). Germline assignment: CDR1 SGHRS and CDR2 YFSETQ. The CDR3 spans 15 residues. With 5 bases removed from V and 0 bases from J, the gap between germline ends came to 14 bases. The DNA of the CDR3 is TGCGCCAGCAGGCAAACGACAGTGATGAACACTGAAGCTTTCTTT. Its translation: CASRQTTVMNTEAFF.

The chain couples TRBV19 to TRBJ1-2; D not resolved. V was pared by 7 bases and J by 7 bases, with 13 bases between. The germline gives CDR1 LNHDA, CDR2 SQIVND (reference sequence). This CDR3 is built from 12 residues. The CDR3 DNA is TGTGCCAGTACGTTGCCCGGGATTGGCTACACCTTC. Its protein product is CASTLPGIGYTF.

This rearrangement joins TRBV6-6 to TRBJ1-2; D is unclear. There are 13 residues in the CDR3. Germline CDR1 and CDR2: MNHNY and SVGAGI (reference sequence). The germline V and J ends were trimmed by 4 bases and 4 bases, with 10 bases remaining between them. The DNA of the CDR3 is TGTGCCAGCAGTTCGGACGTGCTCTATGGCTACACCTTC. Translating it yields CASSSDVLYGYTF.

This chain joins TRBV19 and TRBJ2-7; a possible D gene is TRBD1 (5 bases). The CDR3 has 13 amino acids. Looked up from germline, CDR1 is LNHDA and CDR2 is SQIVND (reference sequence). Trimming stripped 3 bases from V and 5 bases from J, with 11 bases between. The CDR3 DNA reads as TGTGCCAGTAGTATCTTCACAGGCGACGAGCAGTACTTC. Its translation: CASSIFTGDEQYF.

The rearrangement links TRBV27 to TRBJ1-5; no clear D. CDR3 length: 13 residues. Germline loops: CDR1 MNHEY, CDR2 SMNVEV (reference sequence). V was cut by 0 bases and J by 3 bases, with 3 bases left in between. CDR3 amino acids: CASSLSINQPQHF. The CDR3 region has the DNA TGTGCCAGCAGTTTATCCATCAATCAGCCCCAGCATTTT.

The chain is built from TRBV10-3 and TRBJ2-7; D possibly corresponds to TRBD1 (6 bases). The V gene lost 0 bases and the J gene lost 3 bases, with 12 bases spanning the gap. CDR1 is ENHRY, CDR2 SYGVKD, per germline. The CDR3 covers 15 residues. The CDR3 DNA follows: TGTGCCATCAGTGAGTCGACCCGCAGGGGCTACGAGCAGTACTTC. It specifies CAISESTRRGYEQYF.

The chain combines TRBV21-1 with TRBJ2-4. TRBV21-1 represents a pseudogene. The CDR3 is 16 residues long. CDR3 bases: TGTGCCAGCAGCGGTCCCGGGGCCCCCAGATGGGACATTCAGTACTTC. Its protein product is CASSGPGAPRWDIQYF.

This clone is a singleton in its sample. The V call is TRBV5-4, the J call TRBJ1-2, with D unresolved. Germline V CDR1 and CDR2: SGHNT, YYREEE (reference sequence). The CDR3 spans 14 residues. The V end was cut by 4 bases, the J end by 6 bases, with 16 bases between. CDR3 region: CASSLRSGGNGYTF. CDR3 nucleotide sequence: TGTGCCAGCAGCCTCCGCAGTGGTGGCAATGGCTACACCTTC.

CDR3 sequence reads: CASSQGVLRTINEQFF. The CDR3 coding sequence is TGTGCCAGCAGCCAAGGGGTGCTCCGGACTATCAATGAGCAGTTCTTC. The chain employs TRBV14 and TRBJ2-1; a possible D gene is TRBD2 (6 bases). CDR1 is SGHDN, CDR2 FVKESK, per germline. The length of the CDR3 is 16 residues. V was clipped by 1 base and J by 6 bases, with 16 bases between them.

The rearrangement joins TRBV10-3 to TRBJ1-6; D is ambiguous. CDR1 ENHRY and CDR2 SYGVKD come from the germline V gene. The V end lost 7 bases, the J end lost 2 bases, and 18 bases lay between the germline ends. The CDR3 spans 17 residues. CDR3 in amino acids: CAITKRTEVAYNSPLHF. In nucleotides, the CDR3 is TGTGCCATCACTAAAAGAACAGAGGTCGCCTATAATTCACCCCTCCACTTT.